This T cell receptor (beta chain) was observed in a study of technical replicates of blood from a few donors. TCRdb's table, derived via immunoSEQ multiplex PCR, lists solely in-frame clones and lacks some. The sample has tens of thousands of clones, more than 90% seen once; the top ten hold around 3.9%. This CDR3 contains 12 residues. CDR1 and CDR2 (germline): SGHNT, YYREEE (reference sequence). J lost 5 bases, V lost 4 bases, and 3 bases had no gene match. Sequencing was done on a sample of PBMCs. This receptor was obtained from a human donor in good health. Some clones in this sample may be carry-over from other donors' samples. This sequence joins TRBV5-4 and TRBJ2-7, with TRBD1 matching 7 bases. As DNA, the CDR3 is TGTGCCAGCAGCGCCGACAGGGACGAGCAGTACTTC. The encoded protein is CASSADRDEQYF.